This T cell receptor (beta chain) was retrieved from a study of cytomegalovirus exposure and HLA in healthy donors. This clone was observed a few times. There are 16 residues in the CDR3. Per the germline V gene, CDR1 is SGHKS and CDR2 is YYEKEE (reference sequence). The V and J ends lost 4 bases and 1 base respectively, with 17 bases between them. The PCR employed 60 Vbeta primers together with 13 Jbeta primers. The method was immunoSEQ multiplex PCR; TCRdb's version includes in-frame clones alone and lacks a portion of them. The sample includes roughly 95,000 clones, around four fifths of them seen just once.

The specimen was PBMCs. V and J are TRBV5-5 and TRBJ1-1, with D tentatively TRBD1 (5 bases). The clonotype comes from a man aged 25 to 40 in good health and CMV-seropositive. CDR3: CASSLRLTEPNTEAFF. CDR3 in DNA: TGTGCCAGCAGCCTAAGATTGACAGAACCGAACACTGAAGCTTTCTTT.